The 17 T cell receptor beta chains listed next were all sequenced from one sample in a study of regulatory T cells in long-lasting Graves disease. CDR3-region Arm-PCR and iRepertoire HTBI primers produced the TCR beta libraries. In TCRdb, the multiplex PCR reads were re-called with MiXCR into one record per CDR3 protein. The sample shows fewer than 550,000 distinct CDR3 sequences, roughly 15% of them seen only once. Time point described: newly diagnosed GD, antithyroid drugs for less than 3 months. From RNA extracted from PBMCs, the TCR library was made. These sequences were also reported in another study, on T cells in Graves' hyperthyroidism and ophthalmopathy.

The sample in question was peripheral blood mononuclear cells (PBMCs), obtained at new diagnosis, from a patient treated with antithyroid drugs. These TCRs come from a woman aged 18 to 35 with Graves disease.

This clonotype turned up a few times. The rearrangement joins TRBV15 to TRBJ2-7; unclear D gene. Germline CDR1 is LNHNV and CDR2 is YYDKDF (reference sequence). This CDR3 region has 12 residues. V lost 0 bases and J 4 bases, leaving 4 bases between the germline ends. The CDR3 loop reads CATSRDFYEQYF. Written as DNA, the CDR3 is TGTGCCACCAGCAGAGATTTTTACGAGCAGTACTTC.

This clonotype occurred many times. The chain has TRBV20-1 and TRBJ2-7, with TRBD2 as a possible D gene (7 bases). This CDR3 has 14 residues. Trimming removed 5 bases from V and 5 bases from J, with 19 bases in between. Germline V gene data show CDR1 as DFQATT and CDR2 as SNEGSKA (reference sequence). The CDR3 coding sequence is TGCAGTGCTCCTGACCGCCTAGGGGGGGACGAGCAGTACTTC. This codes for CSAPDRLGGDEQYF.

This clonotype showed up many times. CDR3 sequence: CAWSNLQDTEAFF. The CDR3 nucleotides read TGTGCCTGGAGTAACCTGCAGGATACTGAAGCTTTCTTT. The chain links TRBV30 to TRBJ1-1; unclear D gene. The CDR3 sequence is 13 residues long. Germline CDR1 reads GTSNPN; CDR2 reads SVGIG (reference sequence). With 2 bases removed from V and 5 bases from J, the gap between germline ends came to 12 bases.

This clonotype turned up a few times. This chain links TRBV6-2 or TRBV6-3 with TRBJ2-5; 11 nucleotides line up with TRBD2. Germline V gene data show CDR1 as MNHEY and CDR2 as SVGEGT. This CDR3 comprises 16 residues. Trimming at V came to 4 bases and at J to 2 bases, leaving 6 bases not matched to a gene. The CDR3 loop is CASSSSLAGGQETQYF. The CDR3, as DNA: TGTGCCAGCAGTTCCTCCTTAGCGGGAGGGCAAGAGACCCAGTACTTC.

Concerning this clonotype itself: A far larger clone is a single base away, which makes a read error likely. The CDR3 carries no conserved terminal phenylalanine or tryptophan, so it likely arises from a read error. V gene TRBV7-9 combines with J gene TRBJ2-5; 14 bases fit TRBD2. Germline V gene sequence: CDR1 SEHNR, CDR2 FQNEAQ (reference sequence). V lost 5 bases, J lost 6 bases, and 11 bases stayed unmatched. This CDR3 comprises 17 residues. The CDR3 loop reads CASSPTGTSGSLKTQYL. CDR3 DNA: TGTGCCAGCAGCCCAACCGGGACTAGCGGGAGTCTTAAGACCCAGTACCTC.

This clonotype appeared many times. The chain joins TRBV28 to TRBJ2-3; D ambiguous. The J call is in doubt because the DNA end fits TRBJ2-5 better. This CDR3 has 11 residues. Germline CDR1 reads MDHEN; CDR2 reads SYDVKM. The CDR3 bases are TGTGCCAGCAGTTTAATGGGGACCCAGTACTTC. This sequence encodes CASSLMGTQYF.

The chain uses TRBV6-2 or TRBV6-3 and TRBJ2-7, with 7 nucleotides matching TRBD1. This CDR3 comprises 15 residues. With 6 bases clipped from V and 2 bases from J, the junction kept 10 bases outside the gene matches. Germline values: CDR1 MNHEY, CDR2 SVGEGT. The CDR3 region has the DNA TGTGCCAGCAGCATCGGGACAGCAAAGCCCTACGAGCAGTACTTC. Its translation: CASSIGTAKPYEQYF.

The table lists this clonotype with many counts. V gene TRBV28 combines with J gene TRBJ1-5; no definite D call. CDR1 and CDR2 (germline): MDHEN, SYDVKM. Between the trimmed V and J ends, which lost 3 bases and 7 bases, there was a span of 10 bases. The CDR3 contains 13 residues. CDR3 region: CASSFVWRQPQHF. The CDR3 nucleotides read TGTGCCAGCAGTTTTGTCTGGAGGCAGCCCCAGCATTTT.

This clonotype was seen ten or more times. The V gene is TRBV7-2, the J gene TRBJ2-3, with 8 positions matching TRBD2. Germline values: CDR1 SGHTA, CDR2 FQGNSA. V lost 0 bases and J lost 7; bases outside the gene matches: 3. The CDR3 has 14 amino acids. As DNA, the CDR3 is TGTGCCAGCAGCTTAGCAGCGGGAGCATATACGCAGTATTTT. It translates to CASSLAAGAYTQYF.

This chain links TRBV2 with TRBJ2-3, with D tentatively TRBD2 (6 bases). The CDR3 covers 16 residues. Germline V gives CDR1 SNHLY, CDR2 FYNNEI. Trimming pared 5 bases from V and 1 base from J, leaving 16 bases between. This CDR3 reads CASSSRLVGGTDTQYF. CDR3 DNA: TGTGCCAGCAGTTCCCGACTAGTGGGGGGCACAGATACGCAGTATTTT.

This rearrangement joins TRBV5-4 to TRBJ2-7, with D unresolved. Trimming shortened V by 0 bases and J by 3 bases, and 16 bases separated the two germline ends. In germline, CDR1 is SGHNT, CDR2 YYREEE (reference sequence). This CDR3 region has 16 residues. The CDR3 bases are TGTGCCAGCAGCTTGGGGTCTTCGAGTACCAGCTACGAGCAGTACTTC. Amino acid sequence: CASSLGSSSTSYEQYF.

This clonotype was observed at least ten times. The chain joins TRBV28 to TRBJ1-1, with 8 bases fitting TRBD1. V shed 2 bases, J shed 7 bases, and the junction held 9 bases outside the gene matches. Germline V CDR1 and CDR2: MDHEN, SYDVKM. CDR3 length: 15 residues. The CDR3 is CASSLEMDRENEAFF. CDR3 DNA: TGTGCCAGCAGTTTAGAGATGGACAGGGAGAATGAAGCTTTCTTT.

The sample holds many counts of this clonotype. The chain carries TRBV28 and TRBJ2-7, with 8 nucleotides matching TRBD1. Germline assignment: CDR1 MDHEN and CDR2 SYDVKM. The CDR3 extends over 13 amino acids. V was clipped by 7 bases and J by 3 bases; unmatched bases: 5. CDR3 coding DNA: TGTGCCAGCAATACAGGGGGTGGCTACGAGCAGTACTTC. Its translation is CASNTGGGYEQYF.

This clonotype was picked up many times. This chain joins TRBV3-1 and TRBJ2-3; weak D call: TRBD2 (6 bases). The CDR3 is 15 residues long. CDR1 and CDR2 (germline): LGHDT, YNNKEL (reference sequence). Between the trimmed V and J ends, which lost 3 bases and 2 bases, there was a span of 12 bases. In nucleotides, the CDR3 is TGTGCCAGCAGCCAGACGGGACTTCCCACAGATACGCAGTATTTT. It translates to CASSQTGLPTDTQYF.

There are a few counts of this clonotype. The CDR3 DNA sequence: TGTGCCAGCAGCGTAGGCCTAGCGGGAGACCGGGAGACCCAGTACTTC. Protein sequence: CASSVGLAGDRETQYF. The V call is TRBV9, the J call TRBJ2-5; the match to TRBD2 covers 10 bases. The V segment lost 0 bases and the J segment 5 bases; nucleotides outside the gene matches: 7. Germline-derived CDR1 and CDR2 are SGDLS and YYNGEE. The CDR3 consists of 16 residues. Full variable domain (outside the CDR3, taken from reference TRBV9 and TRBJ2-5): DSGVTQTPKHLITATGQRVTLRCSPRSGDLSVYWYQQSLDQGLQFLIQYYNGEERAKGNILERFSAQQFPDLHSELNLSSLELGDSALYFCASSVGLAGDRETQYFGPGTRLLVL.

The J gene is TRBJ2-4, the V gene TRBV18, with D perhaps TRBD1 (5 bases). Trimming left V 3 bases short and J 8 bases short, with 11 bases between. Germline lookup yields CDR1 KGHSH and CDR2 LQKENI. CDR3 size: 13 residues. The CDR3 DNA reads TGTGCCAGCTCACCGCAGGGTAACGACATTCAGTACTTC. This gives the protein CASSPQGNDIQYF. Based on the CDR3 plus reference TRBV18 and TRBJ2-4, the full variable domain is NAGVMQNPRHLVRRRGQEARLRCSPMKGHSHVYWYRQLPEEGLKFMVYLQKENIIDESGMPKERFSAEFPKEGPSILRIQQVVRGDSAAYFCASSPQGNDIQYFGAGTRLSVL.

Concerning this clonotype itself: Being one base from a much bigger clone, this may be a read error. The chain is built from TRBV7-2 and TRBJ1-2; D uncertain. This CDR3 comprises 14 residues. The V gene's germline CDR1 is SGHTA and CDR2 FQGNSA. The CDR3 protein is CASSLALDAYGYAF. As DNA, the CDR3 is TGTGCCAGCAGCTTAGCGCTGGATGCTTATGGCTACGCCTTC.